This TCR beta chain comes out of a study of blood T cell repertoires in COVID-19. Study-level background: Acute and convalescent COVID-19 samples came from the United States, Italy and Spain. From T cells, B-cell-depleted T cells, or PBMCs came the material, which was cDNA or gDNA.

In the original processing: Amplified reference gene primers provided the basis for estimating nucleated cell counts. The data were produced by immunoSEQ multiplex PCR, yet TCRdb's version contains in-frame clones alone and is incomplete. V and J calls and clone size follow that table, whereas D and trimming were derived from the DNA. The sample includes roughly 230,000 clones, about 88% of them seen just once. V lost 5 bases and J lost 4; bases outside the gene matches: 14. The CDR3 spans 17 residues. Per the germline V gene, CDR1 is ENHRY and CDR2 is SYGVKD. Sample: peripheral blood. The clonotype comes from a man between 35 and 55 years old with acute or convalescent COVID-19. The V and J genes are TRBV10-3 and TRBJ2-1, with TRBD1 identical over 7 bases. The chain's CDR3 is CAISSLLGDSSYNEQFF. The CDR3 DNA reads as TGTGCCATCAGTTCCCTCCTCGGGGACAGTTCGTACAATGAGCAGTTCTTC.